Presented here are 10 T cell receptor beta chains from one specimen sequenced in a study of Graves' ophthalmopathy and Graves' hyperthyroidism. Using RNA transcripts, the TCR beta CDR3 regions were amplified. Investigators did first-round RT-PCR with HTBI primers, then second-round multiplex PCR. From the multiplex PCR reads, TCRdb called clonotypes with MiXCR, one entry per CDR3 protein. This sample has about 340,000 distinct CDR3 sequences; around a sixth occur once, and the top ten carry 9% to 15%. Source material: peripheral blood. The receptors come from an adult man with Graves' ophthalmopathy.

This clonotype was seen repeatedly, ten times or more. V usage is TRBV7-2 and J usage is TRBJ1-2, with a tentative D call TRBD1 (6 bases). CDR1 is SGHTA, CDR2 FQGNSA, per germline. The length of the CDR3 is 13 residues. V lost 4 bases and J lost 14, with 20 bases in between. CDR3 sequence reads: CASSSANRDRPTF. CDR3 DNA: TGTGCCAGCAGCTCCGCGAACAGGGACCGTCCAACCTTC.

V gene TRBV28 combines with J gene TRBJ1-5; 7 bases are shared with TRBD1. With V trimmed by 7 bases and J by 5 bases, 11 bases remained unmatched. Germline assignment: CDR1 MDHEN and CDR2 SYDVKM. This CDR3 spans 15 amino acids. The CDR3 nucleotides are TGTGCCAGCAAACTAACACAGGGGAGGTATCAGCCCCAGCATTTT. Protein: CASKLTQGRYQPQHF.

V and J are TRBV6-2 or TRBV6-3 and TRBJ2-4; 8 nucleotides align to TRBD1. The CDR3 has 14 residues. V lost 8 bases to trimming and J lost 4 bases; unmatched junction nucleotides: 7. CDR1 MNHEY and CDR2 SVGEGT come from the germline V gene. Written as DNA, the CDR3 is TGTGCCAGCGCGTTTCGACAGGGGAAAAACATTCAGTACTTC. It specifies CASAFRQGKNIQYF.

There are many counts of this clonotype. The chain has TRBV6-4 and TRBJ1-1; TRBD1 aligns across 8 bases. The CDR3 length is 13 residues. The trim removed 5 bases at V and 6 bases at J, leaving 5 bases unmatched. Germline V CDR1 and CDR2: MRHNA, SNTAGT. The CDR3 protein is CASSLTGAAEAFF. As DNA, the CDR3 is TGTGCCAGCAGTCTGACAGGGGCGGCTGAAGCTTTCTTT.

This clonotype has a count of ten or more. The chain combines TRBV4-2 with TRBJ2-7, with TRBD2 as a possible D gene (6 bases). The ends were cut back, 0 bases at V and 2 bases at J, with 14 bases in the middle. Per the germline V gene, CDR1 is LGHNA and CDR2 is YNFKEQ. CDR3 size: 16 residues. The CDR3 reads CASSQDGGVRTYEQYF. In nucleotides, the CDR3 is TGTGCCAGCAGCCAAGACGGGGGAGTCCGTACCTACGAGCAGTACTTC.

The rearrangement joins TRBV3-1 to TRBJ2-1; no clear D gene. V shed 1 base and J shed 6 bases, with 4 bases lying between them. This CDR3 has 12 residues. The germline V gene encodes CDR1 LGHDT and CDR2 YNNKEL (reference sequence). The CDR3 DNA is TGTGCCAGCAGCCAAGGGGGCAATGAGCAGTTCTTC. This encodes CASSQGGNEQFF.

This clonotype was recorded at least ten times. A read error may produce the germline difference seen at one junction end. The rearrangement links TRBV19 to TRBJ1-1; D not resolved. Germline V lookup: CDR1 LNHDA, CDR2 SQIVND (reference sequence). The CDR3 length is 13 residues. This CDR3 is CASSIAVNTEASF. DNA of the CDR3: TGTGCCAGTAGTATAGCTGTAAACACTGAAGCTTCCTTT.

This clonotype was detected ten times or more. The J gene is TRBJ2-7, the V gene TRBV30; TRBD2 might be the D (6 bases). CDR3 length: 14 amino acids. CDR1 is GTSNPN and CDR2 is SVGIG in the germline V gene (reference sequence). The V end was cut by 1 base, the J end by 4 bases, with 14 bases between. The CDR3 sequence: CAWSAGGIRYEQYF. For the CDR3, the DNA is TGTGCCTGGAGTGCTGGCGGGATTAGATACGAGCAGTACTTC.

In DNA, the CDR3 is TGTGCCACCAGTGCCACCCATGGGTACCAAGAGACCCAGTACTTC. It encodes CATSATHGYQETQYF. The rearrangement links TRBV24-1 to TRBJ2-5; D is unresolved. CDR1 and CDR2 from the germline V gene are KGHDR and SFDVKD. Trimming removed 5 bases from V and 0 bases from J, with 12 bases in between. The CDR3 length is 15 residues.

The chain couples TRBV4-1 to TRBJ2-2; 7 bases fit TRBD2. Looked up from germline, CDR1 is MGHRA and CDR2 is YSYEKL. The length of the CDR3 is 16 residues. After removal of 4 bases from V and 1 base from J, the junction contained 6 bases not matched to a gene. The CDR3 DNA follows: TGCGCCAGCAGCCGGGGGGGGGGTGAGAACACCGGGGAGCTGTTTTTT. This gives the protein CASSRGGGENTGELFF.